This T cell receptor (beta chain) stems from a study of early T cells in non-severe SARS-CoV-2 infection. Across the whole study: Sequencing targeted bulk RNA from unsorted whole blood, leaving chains unpaired.

The library protocol tagged individual cDNA molecules with unique molecular identifiers. Using its own MiXCR run on the 5' RACE reads, TCRdb lists one record per CDR3 protein. The profile shows 35,000 to 40,000 distinct CDR3 sequences, 5.8% of them singletons. There are many counts of this clonotype. CDR1 KGHSH and CDR2 LQKENI come from the germline V gene. V was clipped by 8 bases and J by 0 bases, with 13 bases between them. This CDR3 contains 14 residues. Material for sequencing was whole blood. The rearrangement links TRBV18 to TRBJ1-1; possibly TRBD1 for D (5 bases). The TCR was taken from an adult who was a healthcare worker with PCR-confirmed SARS-CoV-2 infection or an uninfected control (not recorded which). For the CDR3, the DNA is TGTGCCAGCAGGGGCTTTTCGATGAACACTGAAGCTTTCTTT. The encoded protein is CASRGFSMNTEAFF. The whole variable domain, remainder taken from reference TRBV18 and TRBJ1-1, is NAGVMQNPRHLVRRRGQEARLRCSPMKGHSHVYWYRQLPEEGLKFMVYLQKENIIDESGMPKERFSAEFPKEGPSILRIQQVVRGDSAAYFCASRGFSMNTEAFFGQGTRLTVV.